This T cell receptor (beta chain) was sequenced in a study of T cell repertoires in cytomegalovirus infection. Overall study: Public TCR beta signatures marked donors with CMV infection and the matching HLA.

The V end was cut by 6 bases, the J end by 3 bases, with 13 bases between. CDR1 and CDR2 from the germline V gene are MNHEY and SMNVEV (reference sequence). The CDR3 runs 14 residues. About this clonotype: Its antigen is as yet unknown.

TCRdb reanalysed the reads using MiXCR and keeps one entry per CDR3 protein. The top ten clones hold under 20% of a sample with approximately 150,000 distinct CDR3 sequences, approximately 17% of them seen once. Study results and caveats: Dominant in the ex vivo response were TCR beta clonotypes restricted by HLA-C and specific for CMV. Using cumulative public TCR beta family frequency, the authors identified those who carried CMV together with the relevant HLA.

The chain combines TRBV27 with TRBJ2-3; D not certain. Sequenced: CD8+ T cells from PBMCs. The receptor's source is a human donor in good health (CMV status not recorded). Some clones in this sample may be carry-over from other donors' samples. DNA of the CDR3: TGTGCCAGCAGGGGGATAGCTGGGACAGATACGCAGTATTTT. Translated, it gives CASRGIAGTDTQYF.